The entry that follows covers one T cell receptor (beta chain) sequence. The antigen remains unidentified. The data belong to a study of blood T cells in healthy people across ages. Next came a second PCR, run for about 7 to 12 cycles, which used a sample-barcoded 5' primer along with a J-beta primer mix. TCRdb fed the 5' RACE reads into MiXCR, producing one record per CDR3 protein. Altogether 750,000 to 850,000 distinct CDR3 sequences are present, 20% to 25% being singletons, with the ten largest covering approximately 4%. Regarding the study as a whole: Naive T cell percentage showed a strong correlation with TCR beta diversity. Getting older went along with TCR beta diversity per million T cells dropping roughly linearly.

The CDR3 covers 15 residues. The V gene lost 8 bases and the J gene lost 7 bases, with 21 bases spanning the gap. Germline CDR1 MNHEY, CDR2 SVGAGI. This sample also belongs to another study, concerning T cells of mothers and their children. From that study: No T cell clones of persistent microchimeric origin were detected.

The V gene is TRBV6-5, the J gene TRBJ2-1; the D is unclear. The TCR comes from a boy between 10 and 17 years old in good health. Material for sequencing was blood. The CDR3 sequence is CASGTGPAIPNEQFF. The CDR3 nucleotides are TGTGCCAGCGGTACCGGGCCTGCGATTCCGAATGAGCAGTTCTTC.